This T cell receptor beta chain was identified in a study of T cell responses to AZD1222 COVID-19 vaccine. General study results and limits: Clonal diversity was possibly underestimated, and the donors were mostly white British, with more females.

This clone has more than one count but fewer than ten. Its target is not known. TCRdb keeps only in-frame clones here, not all; method: immunoSEQ multiplex PCR. The data contain hundreds of thousands of clones, around 93% of them seen just once; the ten biggest clones take up 0.55%. V lost 4 bases and J 0 bases, leaving 13 bases between the germline ends. Germline values: CDR1 MDHEN, CDR2 SYDVKM. The length of the CDR3 is 16 residues. Material: peripheral blood, obtained 28 days after the second AZD1222 dose. The rearrangement links TRBV28 to TRBJ2-1; either TRBD1 or TRBD2 may fit D (5 bases each). The origin of this receptor is an adult who received the AZD1222 COVID-19 vaccine. CDR3 in DNA: TGTGCCAGCAGTTCCGCCGGGACCCTCTCCTACAATGAGCAGTTCTTC. As protein: CASSSAGTLSYNEQFF.